This T cell receptor beta chain was sequenced during a study of blood T cell repertoires in COVID-19. The assay was immunoSEQ multiplex PCR, and TCRdb's table has in-frame clones only and misses some. The table has tens of thousands of clones, 75% to 90% seen once. Unmatched junction bases numbered 3, after V lost 3 bases and J lost 3 bases. The germline CDR1 and CDR2 sequences are SGHAT and FQNNGV. The CDR3 sequence is 15 residues long. This TCR came from a woman aged 55-70 years with COVID-19, enrolled during active disease. The J gene is TRBJ2-7, the V gene TRBV11-2, with 12 bases aligning to TRBD1. Sample: peripheral blood. This CDR3 is CASSFGTGGLYEQYF. The CDR3 region has the DNA TGTGCCAGCAGCTTCGGGACAGGGGGCCTCTACGAGCAGTACTTC. The complete variable domain, with remaining parts taken from reference TRBV11-2 and TRBJ2-7, reads EAGVAQSPRYKIIEKRQSVAFWCNPISGHATLYWYQQILGQGPKLLIQFQNNGVVDDSQLPKDRFSAERLKGVDSTLKIQPAKLEDSAVYLCASSFGTGGLYEQYFGPGTRLTVT.